This TCR beta chain comes out of a study of T cell responses to AZD1222 COVID-19 vaccine. General study points: Seropositivity was recorded at baseline in only five to seven AZD1222 recipients. Mapped onto spike, vaccine-associated CD4 TCRs spanned it and were dominant at 160-218 and 743-854.

V was pared by 0 bases and J by 7 bases, with 10 bases between. Germline CDR1 MNHEY, CDR2 SVGAGI. The CDR3 runs 14 residues. Concerning this clone: The antigen remains undetermined.

Data came from immunoSEQ multiplex PCR; TCRdb stores just in-frame clones and leaves some out. The sample consists of about 130,000 clones, about 87% of them appearing once. The TCR sequence derives from an adult in good health. The rearrangement uses TRBV6-5 and TRBJ1-5; TRBD1 might be the D (5 bases). Sequences were derived from peripheral blood, sampled on day 0 of AZD1222 vaccination. This CDR3 reads CASSYSGERQPQHF. DNA of the CDR3: TGTGCCAGCAGTTACTCAGGGGAGAGGCAGCCCCAGCATTTT.